Here is one TCR beta chain with its context. The target antigen is unknown. This CDR3 has 17 residues. With 0 bases clipped from V and 1 base from J, the junction kept 7 bases outside the gene matches. CDR1 MGHRA and CDR2 YSYEKL come from the germline V gene. The data were obtained in a study of shared clonotypes between healthy human individuals. Sequenced by immunoSEQ multiplex PCR; TCRdb stores in-frame clones only, minus some. The profile covers over a million clones, with around 95% appearing a single time and approximately 1.1% taken by the ten largest. The study, taken as a whole, reports: Few donors limited the genetic and exposure-history diversity represented.

The receptor's source is a man under 40 in good health. The material sequenced was naive CD4+ T cells sorted from blood. Subset given: CD45RA+ positively selected. The chain employs TRBV4-1 and TRBJ2-7; 9 bases line up with TRBD1. The CDR3 sequence is CASSQDTGTGQSYEQYF. The CDR3, as DNA: TGCGCCAGCAGCCAAGATACCGGGACAGGGCAGTCCTACGAGCAGTACTTC.